The 23 T cell receptor beta chains presented below share a single source sample, sequenced in a study of T cells after yellow fever vaccination. From the 5' RACE reads, TCRdb called clonotypes with MiXCR, one entry per CDR3 protein. The sample holds around 300,000 distinct CDR3 sequences; around 4.5% are singletons and the top ten take just under 20%. This specimen was PBMCs, taken 15 days after the yellow fever booster vaccination. The receptors derive from a man in his late teens or twenties who received the YFV17D yellow fever vaccine.

This clonotype was observed at least ten times. The chain couples TRBV25-1 to TRBJ1-2; D unclear. In germline, CDR1 is MGHDK, CDR2 SYGVNS. The V and J ends lost 5 bases and 2 bases respectively, with 9 bases between them. The length of the CDR3 is 13 residues. For the CDR3, the DNA is TGTGCCAGCAGTAACGGCAGGAACTATGGCTACACCTTC. It encodes CASSNGRNYGYTF.

This clonotype was seen repeatedly, ten times or more. The chain couples TRBV28 to TRBJ2-7, with 9 bases identical to TRBD1. This CDR3 has 15 residues. J was trimmed by 5 bases and V by 4 bases; bases with no gene match: 9. Germline V gene data show CDR1 as MDHEN and CDR2 as SYDVKM. CDR3 in amino acids: CASSSTGQGSDEQYF. Here the CDR3 DNA reads TGTGCCAGCAGTTCAACGGGACAGGGAAGCGACGAGCAGTACTTC.

The chain is built from TRBV5-4 and TRBJ2-3; possible D gene TRBD1, 5 bases. The CDR3 length is 13 residues. Deletions cut 7 bases from V and 1 base from J, with 10 bases between. Germline CDR1 SGHNT, CDR2 YYREEE (reference sequence). The CDR3 DNA follows: TGTGCCAGCCTCTTACAGGGCACAGATACGCAGTATTTT. Encoded protein: CASLLQGTDTQYF.

The CDR3: CASSKGMGDSSYEQYF. CDR3 DNA sequence: TGTGCCAGCAGCAAAGGCATGGGGGATAGCTCCTACGAGCAGTACTTC. The chain has TRBV21-1 and TRBJ2-7; TRBD1, the table's D call, was not compared with the DNA. TRBV21-1 is an annotated pseudogene. This CDR3 spans 16 amino acids.

The chain employs TRBV3-1 and TRBJ2-2, with TRBD1 as a possible D gene (6 bases). This CDR3 has 15 residues. The V end was cut by 6 bases, the J end by 5 bases, with 16 bases between. Germline assignment: CDR1 LGHDT and CDR2 YNNKEL (reference sequence). CDR3 coding DNA: TGTGCCAGCAGAGATACAGGGTTTCGAACCGGGGAGCTGTTTTTT. It yields the protein CASRDTGFRTGELFF.

This clonotype was seen a few times. The rearrangement joins TRBV28 to TRBJ2-5; 8 bases fit TRBD2. The germline V gene encodes CDR1 MDHEN and CDR2 SYDVKM. The CDR3 contains 15 residues. The V and J ends lost 2 bases and 5 bases, in that order; junction bases with no gene match: 7. CDR3: CASSLLSGDTETQYF. CDR3 nucleotides: TGTGCCAGCAGTTTACTTAGCGGGGATACTGAGACCCAGTACTTC.

This clonotype was seen ten or more times. The chain joins TRBV7-7 to TRBJ2-1; weak D call: TRBD1 (6 bases). Deletions cut 3 bases from V and 9 bases from J, with 15 bases between. The CDR3 runs to 14 residues. Germline V gene lookup returns CDR1 SSHAT and CDR2 FNYEAQ (reference sequence). The CDR3 nucleotides read TGTGCCAGCAGCTTCGGGACGACAGGCAGTGAGCAGTTCTTC. Translation gives CASSFGTTGSEQFF.

This clonotype was seen only a few times. This rearrangement joins TRBV5-5 to TRBJ1-2, with D possibly being TRBD1 (5 bases). The CDR3 is 14 amino acids. Trimming cost V 2 bases and J 4 bases, with 12 bases left between them. Germline V gene sequence: CDR1 SGHKS, CDR2 YYEKEE (reference sequence). DNA of the CDR3: TGTGCCAGCAGCTTTTGGGGCAGCGGCTATGGCTACACCTTC. Amino acids: CASSFWGSGYGYTF.

This clonotype was counted a few times. V gene TRBV18 combines with J gene TRBJ2-1, with TRBD2 identical over 10 bases. Per germline, CDR1 KGHSH and CDR2 LQKENI. The CDR3 runs to 16 residues. The junction had 14 bases not matched to a gene; V was cut back by 3 bases and J by 12 bases. Here the CDR3 DNA reads TGTGCCAGCTCACCCTTAGCGGGGGGCCCTGAAGGTGGGCAGTTCTTC. Protein sequence: CASSPLAGGPEGGQFF.

J is TRBJ1-5 and V is TRBV19; tentative D call: TRBD1 (5 bases). The CDR3 consists of 15 residues. Germline CDR1 and CDR2: LNHDA and SQIVND (reference sequence). V shed 7 bases and J shed 4 bases, with 17 bases lying between them. The CDR3 protein is CASNQERGINQPQHF. For the CDR3, the DNA is TGTGCCAGTAACCAAGAGAGGGGTATTAATCAGCCCCAGCATTTT.

This chain links TRBV11-3 with TRBJ2-1; D call uncertain. Germline CDR1 SGHNT, CDR2 YENEEA. V was clipped by 0 bases and J by 5 bases, with 8 bases between them. The length of the CDR3 is 14 residues. CDR3 in DNA: TGTGCCAGCAGCTTAGATGGGCAAAACAATGAGCAGTTCTTC. As protein: CASSLDGQNNEQFF.

In this sample, this clonotype turned up a few times. The rearrangement joins TRBV5-1 to TRBJ1-2; D is unresolved. Germline CDR1 and CDR2: SGHRS and YFSETQ. This CDR3 region has 12 residues. V was cut by 2 bases and J by 2 bases, with 4 bases left in between. CDR3 bases: TGCGCCAGCAGCTTCGAGAACTATGGCTACACCTTC. Encoded protein: CASSFENYGYTF.

The sample holds many counts of this clonotype. The CDR3 spells CASSKKGRNYEQYV. DNA for the CDR3: TGTGCCAGCAGCAAAAAAGGACGGAACTACGAGCAGTACGTC. This rearrangement joins TRBV21-1 to TRBJ2-7. TRBV21-1 represents a pseudogene. There are 14 residues in the CDR3.

At least ten counts were recorded for this clonotype. This chain links TRBV20-1 with TRBJ2-3, with 9 positions matching TRBD2. The CDR3 consists of 14 residues. J lost 4 bases, V lost 7 bases, and 9 bases had no gene match. Germline values: CDR1 DFQATT, CDR2 SNEGSKA (reference sequence). Here the CDR3 DNA reads TGCAGTGAGGGGAGCGGGGGGCATCCAGATACGCAGTATTTT. Residues: CSEGSGGHPDTQYF.

This clonotype has a count of ten or more. V is TRBV13 and J is TRBJ2-7; D is ambiguous. CDR1 is PRHDT, CDR2 FYEKMQ, per germline (reference sequence). The V end lost 3 bases, the J end lost 6 bases, and 12 bases lay between the germline ends. The CDR3 has 13 residues. In nucleotides, the CDR3 is TGTGCCAGCAGCTTGCAACAAGGGTTCGAGCAGTACTTC. Protein product: CASSLQQGFEQYF.

This clonotype has a count of ten or more. The chain carries TRBV4-1 and TRBJ1-5; no clear D. V was pared by 0 bases and J by 1 base, with 7 bases between. This CDR3 spans 15 amino acids. Germline CDR1 is MGHRA and CDR2 is YSYEKL. The DNA of the CDR3 is TGCGCCAGCAGCCAAGAGCCCGGGAGCAATCAGCCCCAGCATTTT. It yields the protein CASSQEPGSNQPQHF.

This clonotype was counted only a few times. CDR3 sequence reads: CASSYSIAASYTEAFF. Written as DNA, the CDR3 is TGTGCCAGCAGTTACTCGATCGCAGCCTCCTACACTGAAGCTTTCTTT. The rearrangement uses TRBV6-5 and TRBJ1-1; unclear D gene. Deletions cut 0 bases from V and 3 bases from J, with 14 bases between. Germline CDR1 and CDR2: MNHEY and SVGAGI. The length of the CDR3 is 16 residues.

This clonotype has just a few counts. The V call is TRBV3-1, the J call TRBJ2-1; maybe TRBD1 (6 bases). V shed 4 bases and J shed 15 bases, with 16 bases lying between them. The CDR3 extends over 12 amino acids. Looked up from germline, CDR1 is LGHDT and CDR2 is YNNKEL (reference sequence). CDR3 sequence reads: CASSLTGLARFF. The CDR3 coding sequence is TGTGCCAGCAGCCTTACAGGGCTCGCTCGGTTCTTC.

With regard to this clonotype: A junction boundary mismatches the germline segment, possibly from a read error. The chain combines TRBV5-1 with TRBJ1-5, with D possibly TRBD1 on 5 matching bases. In germline, CDR1 is SGHRS, CDR2 YFSETQ. The CDR3 runs 16 residues. The CDR3 loop reads CASSLEAGGGGQPHHF. CDR3 DNA: TGCGCCAGCAGCTTGGAGGCGGGGGGTGGTGGTCAGCCCCACCATTTT.

The V call is TRBV5-1, the J call TRBJ2-3; 12 nucleotides match TRBD2. Germline CDR1 and CDR2: SGHRS and YFSETQ. The CDR3 contains 17 residues. The trim removed 0 bases at V and 3 bases at J, leaving 5 bases unmatched. The CDR3 nucleotides read TGCGCCAGCAGCTTGGAACCTAGCGGGGGGGGGACAGATACGCAGTATTTT. Protein product: CASSLEPSGGGTDTQYF.

This clonotype was counted only a few times. The J gene is TRBJ2-3, the V gene TRBV5-1, with 8 bases fitting TRBD2. The CDR3 runs 17 residues. V lost 0 bases, J lost 2 bases, and 8 bases stayed unmatched. Germline CDR1 reads SGHRS; CDR2 reads YFSETQ. The CDR3 is CASSLAPGGPPTDTQYF. The CDR3 nucleotides are TGCGCCAGCAGCTTGGCCCCGGGGGGGCCCCCCACAGATACGCAGTATTTT. The full variable domain, rest sourced from reference TRBV5-1 and TRBJ2-3, is KAGVTQTPRYLIKTRGQQVTLSCSPISGHRSVSWYQQTPGQGLQFLFEYFSETQRNKGNFPGRFSGRQFSNSRSEMNVSTLELGDSALYLCASSLAPGGPPTDTQYFGPGTRLTVL.

This chain connects TRBV7-2 to TRBJ2-7, with unresolved D. Trimming pared 1 base from V and 3 bases from J, leaving 10 bases between. CDR1 and CDR2 from the germline V gene are SGHTA and FQGNSA. The CDR3 loop spans 14 amino acids. For the CDR3, the DNA is TGTGCCAGCAGCTTAGGCGTCTACCACTACGAGCAGTACGTC. Translating it yields CASSLGVYHYEQYV.

This clonotype occurred many times. The gene calls are TRBV7-9 and TRBJ1-1, with a weak D call TRBD1 (6 bases). Per the germline V gene, CDR1 is SEHNR and CDR2 is FQNEAQ (reference sequence). This CDR3 comprises 18 residues. Trimming stripped 1 base from V and 3 bases from J, with 21 bases between. This chain's CDR3 is CASSLVTGGPQGHTEAFF. The CDR3 DNA follows: TGTGCCAGCAGCTTAGTTACGGGCGGCCCGCAGGGGCACACTGAAGCTTTCTTT.